This is a list of T cell receptor beta chains from one sample in a study of tumor-infiltrating lymphocytes in primary liver carcinoma. TCRdb processed the multiplex PCR reads anew with MiXCR; each CDR3 protein has one entry. Among fewer than 85,000 distinct CDR3 sequences listed, about three quarters were seen once. Sequencing was carried out using tumor-adjacent normal liver tissue. The receptor source for this set is a man between 40 and 49 years old with primary liver carcinoma and hepatitis B virus infection. Each CDR3 is given with its conserved first and last residue. Fields, in order: V gene, D gene, J gene, clone size, CDR3 protein, CDR3 DNA. The D gene is left open where the match is weak. Size is stated for part of the rows, as once, few or many counts, or as a class when the clone is expanded.

v_call: TRBV6-5
d_call: -
j_call: TRBJ2-3
clone_size: -
cdr3_aa: CASRLGATSTDTQYF
cdr3_nt: TGTGCCAGCAGGTTGGGTGCTACTAGCACAGATACGCAGTATTTT

v_call: TRBV6-6
d_call: TRBD1
j_call: TRBJ1-5
clone_size: -
cdr3_aa: CASSVGEGANVQHF
cdr3_nt: TGTGCCAGCAGTGTGGGGGAGGGGGCGAACGTCCAGCATTTT

v_call: TRBV12-3/TRBV12-4
d_call: -
j_call: TRBJ2-7
clone_size: -
cdr3_aa: CAGSLLPGYEQYF
cdr3_nt: TGTGCCGGCAGTCTTTTACCGGGTTACGAGCAGTACTTC

v_call: TRBV4-1
d_call: -
j_call: TRBJ1-5
clone_size: -
cdr3_aa: CASSRHNAPVALHF
cdr3_nt: TGCGCCAGCAGCCGACACAACGCGCCCGTGGCCCTGCATTTT

v_call: TRBV28
d_call: TRBD2
j_call: TRBJ2-7
clone_size: -
cdr3_aa: CGSSFLAGAYEQYF
cdr3_nt: TGTGGCAGCAGTTTCCTGGCGGGAGCCTACGAGCAGTATTTC

v_call: TRBV12-3/TRBV12-4
d_call: -
j_call: TRBJ1-2
clone_size: few
cdr3_aa: CASNLGQGWYGYTF
cdr3_nt: TGTGCCAGCAATTTAGGGCAGGGGTGGTATGGTTACACCTTC

v_call: TRBV29-1
d_call: TRBD1
j_call: TRBJ2-1
clone_size: -
cdr3_aa: CGVEGTGSYEQFF
cdr3_nt: TGCGGCGTTGAAGGGACAGGGTCTTACGAGCAGTTCTTC

v_call: TRBV2
d_call: TRBD2
j_call: TRBJ2-1
clone_size: -
cdr3_aa: CASSRTSGTYNEQFF
cdr3_nt: TGTGCCAGCAGTCGGACTAGCGGAACCTACAATGAGCAGTTCTTC

v_call: TRBV16
d_call: TRBD1
j_call: TRBJ1-5
clone_size: -
cdr3_aa: CTSSQSQGARQPQLF
cdr3_nt: TGTACCAGCAGCCAATCTCAGGGGGCGAGACAGCCCCAGCTTTTT

v_call: TRBV12-3/TRBV12-4
d_call: TRBD1
j_call: TRBJ1-3
clone_size: many
cdr3_aa: CASGRQGAGNTIYF
cdr3_nt: TGTGCCAGCGGCCGACAGGGGGCTGGAAACACCATATATTTT

v_call: TRBV4-3
d_call: -
j_call: TRBJ1-6
clone_size: few
cdr3_aa: CASSQGQLYNSPLHF
cdr3_nt: TGCGCCAGCAGCCAAGGACAGCTCTATAATTCACCCCTCCACTTT

v_call: TRBV6-5
d_call: -
j_call: TRBJ2-3
clone_size: -
cdr3_aa: CASNPRLTGTDTQYF
cdr3_nt: TGTGCCAGCAACCCAAGACTAACGGGAACAGATACGCAGTATTTT

v_call: TRBV4-3
d_call: -
j_call: TRBJ2-7
clone_size: -
cdr3_aa: CASSQEWGYSSSYKQYF
cdr3_nt: TGCGCCAGTAGCCAAGAGTGGGGGTACTCTTCCTCCTACAAGCAGTACTTC

v_call: TRBV11-2
d_call: -
j_call: TRBJ2-5
clone_size: -
cdr3_aa: CANSLDPWSNGRGETQYF
cdr3_nt: TGTGCCAACAGCTTAGATCCGTGGTCTAACGGGAGAGGTGAGACCCAGTACTTC

v_call: TRBV4-2
d_call: -
j_call: TRBJ2-7
clone_size: -
cdr3_aa: CASSQGTAVYEQYF
cdr3_nt: TGTGCCAGCAGCCAAGGAACAGCAGTCTACGAGCAGTATTTC

v_call: TRBV2
d_call: TRBD2
j_call: TRBJ2-2
clone_size: -
cdr3_aa: CVTTRLAGGTGELFF
cdr3_nt: TGTGTCACCACTCGACTAGCGGGAGGAACCGGGGAGCTGTTTTTT

v_call: TRBV6-1
d_call: -
j_call: TRBJ1-5
clone_size: many
cdr3_aa: CASSEVGGNQPQHF
cdr3_nt: TGTGCCAGCAGTGAAGTGGGTGGCAATCAGCCCCAGCATTTT

v_call: TRBV4-1
d_call: -
j_call: TRBJ1-5
clone_size: many
cdr3_aa: CASSQEVGNGNQPQHF
cdr3_nt: TGCGCCAGCAGCCAAGAAGTAGGAAACGGCAATCAGCCCCAGCATTTT

v_call: TRBV29-1
d_call: TRBD2
j_call: TRBJ2-2
clone_size: few
cdr3_aa: CSVGTSAANTEELFF
cdr3_nt: TGCAGTGTTGGGACTAGCGCGGCGAACACCGAGGAGCTGTTTTTT

v_call: TRBV29-1
d_call: -
j_call: TRBJ2-7
clone_size: medium-sized
cdr3_aa: CSVEDGGEQYF
cdr3_nt: TGCAGCGTTGAAGACGGGGGCGAGCAGTACTTC

v_call: TRBV4-2
d_call: -
j_call: TRBJ2-6
clone_size: -
cdr3_aa: CTSSQESSGANVQTF
cdr3_nt: TGTACCAGCAGCCAAGAAAGCTCTGGGGCCAACGTCCAGACTTTC

v_call: TRBV5-6
d_call: TRBD2
j_call: TRBJ2-4
clone_size: many
cdr3_aa: CASSLYAGAPTAKNIQYF
cdr3_nt: TGTGCCAGCAGCTTGTACGCGGGAGCCCCCACGGCCAAAAACATTCAGTACTTC

v_call: TRBV4-3
d_call: -
j_call: TRBJ2-1
clone_size: many
cdr3_aa: CASSQDRVGNEQFF
cdr3_nt: TGCGCCAGCAGCCAAGATCGGGTGGGAAATGAGCAGTTCTTC

v_call: TRBV29-1
d_call: -
j_call: TRBJ2-1
clone_size: -
cdr3_aa: CSVATLQPRSRQEQFF
cdr3_nt: TGCAGCGTCGCTACGCTTCAGCCCAGGTCCCGTCAAGAGCAGTTCTTT

v_call: TRBV11-2
d_call: TRBD1
j_call: TRBJ2-5
clone_size: -
cdr3_aa: CVRSLDRGRRETQYF
cdr3_nt: TGTGTCAGGAGCTTAGACAGGGGGCGCAGAGAGACCCAGTACTTC

v_call: TRBV30
d_call: -
j_call: TRBJ1-5
clone_size: -
cdr3_aa: CAWSRQLTQPQHF
cdr3_nt: TGCGCCTGGAGTAGACAGTTGACTCAGCCCCAGCATTTT

v_call: TRBV6-1
d_call: -
j_call: TRBJ2-5
clone_size: -
cdr3_aa: CVSSDLTRHLQETQYF
cdr3_nt: TGTGTCAGTAGTGACCTTACCAGGCACCTCCAAGAGACCCAGTACTTC

v_call: TRBV24-1
d_call: -
j_call: TRBJ1-2
clone_size: once
cdr3_aa: CATSDEYGYTF
cdr3_nt: TGTGCCACCAGTGACGAATATGGCTACACCTTC

v_call: TRBV6-5
d_call: TRBD2
j_call: TRBJ2-5
clone_size: -
cdr3_aa: CVSSYSSSSGSQETQYF
cdr3_nt: TGTGTCAGCAGTTACTCGAGTAGTAGCGGGTCCCAAGAGACCCAGTACTTC

v_call: TRBV24-1
d_call: TRBD2
j_call: TRBJ2-1
clone_size: large
cdr3_aa: CATTWGGEQFF
cdr3_nt: TGTGCCACCACTTGGGGAGGGGAGCAGTTCTTC

v_call: TRBV6-2/TRBV6-3
d_call: TRBD1
j_call: TRBJ2-5
clone_size: -
cdr3_aa: CASSPNGQVETQYF
cdr3_nt: TGTGCCAGCAGTCCCAACGGACAGGTCGAGACCCAATACTTC

v_call: TRBV4-2
d_call: TRBD2
j_call: TRBJ2-2
clone_size: once
cdr3_aa: CASSQGHLREGSETGELFF
cdr3_nt: TGTGCCAGCAGCCAAGGGCACTTGCGGGAGGGCTCGGAGACCGGGGAACTGTTTTTT

v_call: TRBV28
d_call: -
j_call: TRBJ2-7
clone_size: -
cdr3_aa: CATSGLPRYEQYF
cdr3_nt: TGTGCCACCTCAGGACTCCCCCGCTACGAGCAGTACTTC

v_call: TRBV11-2
d_call: -
j_call: TRBJ1-2
clone_size: -
cdr3_aa: CASSSTGCYDCTF
cdr3_nt: TGTGCCAGCAGCTCGACAGGCTGCTATGACTGCACCTTC

v_call: TRBV29-1
d_call: -
j_call: TRBJ2-7
clone_size: many
cdr3_aa: CSVELGGNLEQYF
cdr3_nt: TGCAGCGTTGAACTAGGGGGTAACCTCGAGCAGTACTTC

v_call: TRBV6-6
d_call: -
j_call: TRBJ1-2
clone_size: few
cdr3_aa: CASRPTGGREGYTF
cdr3_nt: TGTGCCAGCCGACCTACGGGGGGCAGGGAAGGCTACACCTTC

v_call: TRBV29-1
d_call: -
j_call: TRBJ2-1
clone_size: -
cdr3_aa: CNVATLRAWSRQEQFF
cdr3_nt: TGCAACGTCGCCACGCTTCGGGCCTGGTCCCGTCAAGAGCAATTCTTC

v_call: TRBV6-4
d_call: -
j_call: TRBJ2-7
clone_size: -
cdr3_aa: CASSPDSRGRGEQYF
cdr3_nt: TGTGCCAGCAGCCCCGATTCCCGCGGCAGGGGCGAGCAGTACTTC

v_call: TRBV4-1
d_call: -
j_call: TRBJ1-6
clone_size: -
cdr3_aa: CASSQEARWTARFESLHF
cdr3_nt: TGCGCCAGCAGCCAAGAAGCCCGGTGGACAGCTCGGTTTGAGTCCCTCCACTTT

v_call: TRBV11-1
d_call: TRBD2
j_call: TRBJ2-4
clone_size: -
cdr3_aa: CACSFPWTSRTKNIQYF
cdr3_nt: TGTGCCTGCAGCTTTCCCTGGACTAGCAGGACCAAAAACATTCAGTACTTC

v_call: TRBV5-4
d_call: TRBD2
j_call: TRBJ2-3
clone_size: many
cdr3_aa: CASSGLAGGRPDTQYF
cdr3_nt: TGTGCCAGCAGCGGTCTAGCGGGAGGGCGCCCAGATACGCAGTATTTT

v_call: TRBV29-1
d_call: -
j_call: TRBJ2-7
clone_size: -
cdr3_aa: CSVEDERDGSYEQHF
cdr3_nt: TGCAGCGTTGAAGATGAACGGGACGGAAGCTACGAGCAGCACTTC

v_call: TRBV29-1
d_call: -
j_call: TRBJ1-2
clone_size: many
cdr3_aa: CSGGGLNYGYTF
cdr3_nt: TGCAGCGGAGGAGGATTGAACTATGGCTACACCTTC

v_call: TRBV6-1
d_call: TRBD1
j_call: TRBJ1-2
clone_size: -
cdr3_aa: CASSEAGRGPNYGYTF
cdr3_nt: TGTGCCAGCAGTGAAGCGGGGAGGGGGCCTAACTATGGCTATACCTTC

v_call: TRBV12-3/TRBV12-4
d_call: -
j_call: TRBJ2-1
clone_size: -
cdr3_aa: CVSSPPGGERSYNVQFF
cdr3_nt: TGTGTCAGCAGTCCCCCCGGGGGAGAGAGGTCCTACAATGTGCAGTTCTTC

v_call: TRBV4-3
d_call: -
j_call: TRBJ1-1
clone_size: -
cdr3_aa: CASSQRWESLNTEAFF
cdr3_nt: TGCGCCAGCAGCCAAAGGTGGGAGTCGCTGAACACTGAAGCTTTCTTT

v_call: TRBV29-1
d_call: -
j_call: TRBJ2-5
clone_size: -
cdr3_aa: CSVVTDARETQYF
cdr3_nt: TGCAGCGTTGTGACGGATGCGCGAGAGACTCAGTACTTC

v_call: TRBV28
d_call: -
j_call: TRBJ2-1
clone_size: -
cdr3_aa: CTSSFSRGGNEQFF
cdr3_nt: TGTACCAGCAGTTTTTCCAGGGGGGGGAATGAGCAGTTCTTC

v_call: TRBV4-1
d_call: -
j_call: TRBJ2-1
clone_size: -
cdr3_aa: CASSQCPGSYNEQFF
cdr3_nt: TGCGCCAGCAGCCAATGTCCTGGCTCCTACAATGAGCAGTTCTTC